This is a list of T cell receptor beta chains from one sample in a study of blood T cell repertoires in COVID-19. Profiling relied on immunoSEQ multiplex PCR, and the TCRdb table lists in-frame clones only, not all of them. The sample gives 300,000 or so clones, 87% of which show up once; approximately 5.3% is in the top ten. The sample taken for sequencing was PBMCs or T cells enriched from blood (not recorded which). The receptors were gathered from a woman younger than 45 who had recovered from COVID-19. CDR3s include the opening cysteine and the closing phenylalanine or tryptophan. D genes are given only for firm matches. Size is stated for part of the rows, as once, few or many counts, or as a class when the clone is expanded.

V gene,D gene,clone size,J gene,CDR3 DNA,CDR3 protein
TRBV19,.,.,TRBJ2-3,TGTGCCAGTACCCCAGGGATCGGCACTAGCACAGATACGCAGTATTTT,CASTPGIGTSTDTQYF
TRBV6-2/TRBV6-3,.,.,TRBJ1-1,TGTGCCAGCAGTTATCCCGGGGGGCGAGGGAAAAACACTGAAGCTTTCTTT,CASSYPGGRGKNTEAFF
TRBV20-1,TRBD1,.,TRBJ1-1,TGCAGTGCTAGTCGGGACAGGGTCACTGAAGCTTTCTTT,CSASRDRVTEAFF
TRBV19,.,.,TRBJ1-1,TGTGCCAGTAGAACTACCAGGGGGAACACTGAAGCTTTCTTT,CASRTTRGNTEAFF
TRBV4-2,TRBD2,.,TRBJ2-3,TGTGCCAGCAGCCCGCCTAGCGGGGGACACACAGATACGCAGTATTTT,CASSPPSGGHTDTQYF
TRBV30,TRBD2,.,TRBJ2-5,TGTGCCTGGAGCAGAGCGGGGGGACAAGAGACCCAGTACTTC,CAWSRAGGQETQYF
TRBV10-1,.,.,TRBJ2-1,TGCGCCAGCAGTTCCGGGACAAACTACAATGAGCAGTTCTTC,CASSSGTNYNEQFF
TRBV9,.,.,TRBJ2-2,TGTGCCAGCAGGGGCTCGGCCGGGGAGCTGTTTTTT,CASRGSAGELFF
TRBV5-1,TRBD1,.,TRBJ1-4,TGCGCCAGCAGCTTGGGGACAGGGACGGATGAAAAACTGTTTTTT,CASSLGTGTDEKLFF
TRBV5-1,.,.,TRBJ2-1,TGCGCCAGCAGCTTTCTCGGGGAGACCTACAATGAGCAGTTCTTC,CASSFLGETYNEQFF
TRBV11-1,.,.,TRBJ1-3,TGTGCCAGCAGCTTTCTTGGAAACACCATATATTTT,CASSFLGNTIYF
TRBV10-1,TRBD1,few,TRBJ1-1,TGCGCCAGCAGCCGGGACAGGGGGCTTGGCACTGAAGCTTTCTTT,CASSRDRGLGTEAFF
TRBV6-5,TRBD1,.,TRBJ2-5,TGTGCCAGCAGCCTTGGCAGGGGGCGGCAAGAGACCCAGTACTTC,CASSLGRGRQETQYF
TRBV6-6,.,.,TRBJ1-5,TGTGCCAGCAGTTACGTGGGGGCTAGCAATCAGCCCCAGCATTTT,CASSYVGASNQPQHF
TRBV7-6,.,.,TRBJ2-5,TGTGCCAGCAGCTTAGCTACAGGAAGGCAAGAGACCCAGTACTTC,CASSLATGRQETQYF
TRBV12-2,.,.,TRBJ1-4,TGTGCAAGTCGCCCCCTCCGGGGGGTGGATGAAAAACTGTTTTTT,CASRPLRGVDEKLFF
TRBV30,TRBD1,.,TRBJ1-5,TGTGCCTGGAGTTGGGACAGGAACCAAGCGCCCCAGCATTTT,CAWSWDRNQAPQHF
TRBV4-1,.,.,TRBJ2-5,TGCGCCAGCAGCCCCCCGCAGCAAGAGACCCAGTACTTC,CASSPPQQETQYF
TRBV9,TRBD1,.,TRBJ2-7,TGTGCCAGCAGCATCGGCGCAGGGGGCTTTTCCTACGAGCAGTACTTC,CASSIGAGGFSYEQYF
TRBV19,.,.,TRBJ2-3,TGTGCCAGTAGTATCTCCACAGATACGCAGTATTTT,CASSISTDTQYF
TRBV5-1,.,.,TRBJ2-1,TGCGCCAGCAGCCCGGTCTCGGGGAGTTACAATGAGCAGTTCTTC,CASSPVSGSYNEQFF
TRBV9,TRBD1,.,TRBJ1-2,TGTGCCAGCAGCGTCCGGGACAGGGACACCTATGGCTACACCTTC,CASSVRDRDTYGYTF
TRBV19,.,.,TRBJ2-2,TGTGCCAGTAGTAATCCAGGACAGACCGGGGAGCTGTTTTTT,CASSNPGQTGELFF
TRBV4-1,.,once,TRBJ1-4,TGCGCCAGCAGCCAGCGACAGCCCTCCAGGGAAAAACTGTTTTTT,CASSQRQPSREKLFF
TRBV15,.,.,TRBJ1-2,TGTGCCACCAGCAGAGATATGGGGGGTGGCTACACCTTC,CATSRDMGGGYTF
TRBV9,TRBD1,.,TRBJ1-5,TGTGCCAGCAGCTCAGGGGACAGTCAATATCAGCCCCAGCATTTT,CASSSGDSQYQPQHF
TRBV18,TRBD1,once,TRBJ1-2,TGTGCCAGCTCTAACAGGGGTTGGGATGGCTACACCTTC,CASSNRGWDGYTF
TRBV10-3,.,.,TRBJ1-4,TGTGCCATCAGTGAGGTGGGGGCGCCTAATGAAAAACTGTTTTTT,CAISEVGAPNEKLFF
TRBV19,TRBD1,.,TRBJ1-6,TGTGCCAGTAGCCCCCAGAAGGACAGGGTTAATTCACCCCTCCACTTT,CASSPQKDRVNSPLHF
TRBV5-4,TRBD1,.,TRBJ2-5,TGTGCCAGCAGCCAGGGGGACAGGGGTTTTCCGGAGACCCAGTACTTC,CASSQGDRGFPETQYF
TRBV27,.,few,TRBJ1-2,TGTGCCAGCAGTCCCACAGGGACGGCAGGCTACACCTTC,CASSPTGTAGYTF
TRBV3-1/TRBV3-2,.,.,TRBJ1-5,TGTGCCAGCAGCCCCCAGGGCCCCAATCAGCCCCAGCATTTT,CASSPQGPNQPQHF
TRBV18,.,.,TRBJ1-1,TGTGCCAGCTCACCAAGGTTAGCAGCGATGAACACTGAAGCTTTCTTT,CASSPRLAAMNTEAFF
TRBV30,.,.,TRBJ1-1,TGTGCCTGGAATCTGTACAGTGAAGCTTTCTTT,CAWNLYSEAFF
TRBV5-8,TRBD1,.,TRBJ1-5,TGTGCCAGCACCGGGACAGCGGGCAATCAGCCCCAGCATTTT,CASTGTAGNQPQHF
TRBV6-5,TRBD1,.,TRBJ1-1,TGTGCCAGCGGAGGGGGGACAGTGAACACTGAAGCTTTCTTT,CASGGGTVNTEAFF
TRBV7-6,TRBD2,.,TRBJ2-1,TGTGCCAGCAGCTTAGGGGTAGCGGGCTCCTACAATGAGCAGTTCTTC,CASSLGVAGSYNEQFF
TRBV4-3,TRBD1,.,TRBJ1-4,TGCGCCAGCAGCCAGCGGACAGGAGAAAGTGAAAAACTGTTTTTT,CASSQRTGESEKLFF
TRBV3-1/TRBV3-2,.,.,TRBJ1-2,TGTGCCAGCAGCCAAGATCGTGGCCAAACGCTCTATGGCTACACCTTC,CASSQDRGQTLYGYTF
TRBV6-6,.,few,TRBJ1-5,TGTGCCAGCACCCCGGGAGGGGGGGATCAGCCCCAGCATTTT,CASTPGGGDQPQHF
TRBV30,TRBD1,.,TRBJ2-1,TGTGCCTTTCGGACAGGGGGCTTTGAGCAGTTCTTC,CAFRTGGFEQFF
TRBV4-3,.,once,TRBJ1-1,TGCGCCAGCAGCCAAGACACTGGGAACACTGAAGCTTTCTTT,CASSQDTGNTEAFF
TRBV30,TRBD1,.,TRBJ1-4,TGTGCCTGGAGAAATACAGGGGGCGCGATAGAAAAACTGTTTTTT,CAWRNTGGAIEKLFF
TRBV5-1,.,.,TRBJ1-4,TGCGCCAGCAGCGGGGCATCTGAAAAACTGTTTTTT,CASSGASEKLFF
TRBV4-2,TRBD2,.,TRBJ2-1,TGTGCCAGCAGCCAGCTAGCGGGGGACTTCTACAATGAGCAGTTCTTC,CASSQLAGDFYNEQFF
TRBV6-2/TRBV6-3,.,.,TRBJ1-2,TGTGCCAGCAGTTACGCCGGGTATGGCTACACCTTC,CASSYAGYGYTF
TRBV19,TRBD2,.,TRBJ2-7,TGTGCCAGTAGCACCCGGCGGGGGGACGAGCAGTACTTC,CASSTRRGDEQYF
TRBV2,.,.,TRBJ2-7,TGTGCCACCGCGACAGGTCTCTACGAGCAGTACTTC,CATATGLYEQYF
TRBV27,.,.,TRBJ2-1,TGTGCCAGCAGGGGACATCCCAGCTACAATGAGCAGTTCTTC,CASRGHPSYNEQFF
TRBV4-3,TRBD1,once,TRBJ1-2,TGCGCCAGCAGCCACGACAGGGGTAATGGCTACACCTTC,CASSHDRGNGYTF
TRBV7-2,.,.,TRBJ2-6,TGTGCCAGCAGCTTATACACAGGGGCCAACGTCCTGACTTTC,CASSLYTGANVLTF
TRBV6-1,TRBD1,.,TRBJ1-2,TGTGCCAGCAGTGAAGCCGACAGGGGTAAAGGCTACACCTTC,CASSEADRGKGYTF
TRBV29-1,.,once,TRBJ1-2,TGCAGCGTTCGACAGGAGAACTATGGCTACACCTTC,CSVRQENYGYTF
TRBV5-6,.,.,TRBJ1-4,TGTGCCAGCAGTTCACAGGGCGCTAATGAAAAACTGTTTTTT,CASSSQGANEKLFF
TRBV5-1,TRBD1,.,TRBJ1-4,TGCGCCAGCAGTACGGGACAGGGGGCTGTAAAACTGTTTTTT,CASSTGQGAVKLFF